The 9 T cell receptor beta chains below come from one sample, sequenced in a study of T-cell reconstitution after alpha-beta-depleted transplantation in children. The TCRbeta library incorporated unique molecular identifiers. TCRdb re-called the PCR reads with MiXCR, one entry per CDR3 protein. The sample has around 680,000 distinct CDR3 sequences, roughly 17% seen once; the top ten hold 1.1%. Sequencing was performed on PBMCs from the stem cell graft donor, taken from the stem cell graft. The receptors stem from a human donor who donated a stem cell graft to a child with acute myeloid leukemia.

The gene calls are TRBV7-2 and TRBJ2-1; TRBD2 agrees at 12 bases. The CDR3 is 15 amino acids. CDR1 and CDR2 from the germline V gene are SGHTA and FQGNSA. V shed 5 bases and J 7 bases; nucleotides not matched to a gene: 6. CDR3 nucleotides: TGTGCCAGCAGCGTTAGGGGGACTAGCGGGAATGAGCAGTTCTTC. Protein product: CASSVRGTSGNEQFF. The variable domain in full, completed from reference TRBV7-2 and TRBJ2-1, reads GAGVSQSPSNKVTEKGKDVELRCDPISGHTALYWYRQSLGQGLEFLIYFQGNSAPDKSGLPSDRFSAERTGGSVSTLTIQRTQQEDSAVYLCASSVRGTSGNEQFFGPGTRLTVL.

The chain recombines TRBV7-9 with TRBJ1-1; TRBD1 agrees at 7 bases. This CDR3 region has 15 residues. After removal of 5 bases from V and 3 bases from J, the junction contained 9 bases not matched to a gene. Germline assignment: CDR1 SEHNR and CDR2 FQNEAQ (reference sequence). The CDR3 protein is CASSIRQGRDTEAFF. CDR3 coding DNA: TGTGCCAGCAGCATTCGACAGGGACGAGACACTGAAGCTTTCTTT.

The chain couples TRBV5-6 to TRBJ2-2; TRBD2 aligns across 12 bases. Germline lookup yields CDR1 SGHDT and CDR2 YYEEEE. Trimming took 3 bases from V and 7 from J; bases not matched to a gene: 7. The CDR3 length is 16 residues. CDR3 in amino acids: CASSSRTSGVGGELFF. CDR3 in DNA: TGTGCCAGCAGCTCCCGGACTAGCGGGGTTGGCGGGGAGCTGTTTTTT. The whole variable domain, remainder taken from reference TRBV5-6 and TRBJ2-2, is DAGVTQSPTHLIKTRGQQVTLRCSPKSGHDTVSWYQQALGQGPQFIFQYYEEEERQRGNFPDRFSGHQFPNYSSELNVNALLLGDSALYLCASSSRTSGVGGELFFGEGSRLTVL.

The sample holds many counts of this clonotype. The chain combines TRBV12-3 or TRBV12-4 with TRBJ1-5; the D gene is possibly TRBD1 (5 bases). CDR3 length equals 15 residues. V was cut by 5 bases and J by 2 bases, with 13 bases left in between. The CDR3, as DNA: TGTGCCAGCAGTCCTACAGGAGGCGGCAATCAGCCCCAGCATTTT. This gives the protein CASSPTGGGNQPQHF.

The V and J genes are TRBV6-2 or TRBV6-3 and TRBJ2-4, with 7 bases identical to TRBD1. Germline V lookup: CDR1 MNHEY, CDR2 SVGEGT. The length of the CDR3 is 15 residues. Trimming cost V 7 bases and J 0 bases; bases outside gene matches: 6. The CDR3 reads CASTRQGLAKNIQYF. The CDR3 DNA follows: TGTGCCAGCACCCGACAGGGTCTAGCCAAAAACATTCAGTACTTC.

This clonotype was seen ten or more times. The chain recombines TRBV10-3 with TRBJ2-1, with TRBD2 matching over 10 bases. This CDR3 is 15 amino acids long. Germline assignment: CDR1 ENHRY and CDR2 SYGVKD. J gave up 6 bases and V 0 bases, and 2 bases lay outside the gene matches. This chain's CDR3 is CAISESGTSANEQFF. The CDR3 nucleotides are TGTGCCATCAGTGAGTCCGGGACTAGCGCCAATGAGCAGTTCTTC.

A few counts support this clonotype. The CDR3 is CSARDAGGKETQYF. In nucleotides, the CDR3 is TGCAGTGCTAGAGATGCGGGGGGAAAAGAGACCCAGTACTTC. This rearrangement joins TRBV20-1 to TRBJ2-5; 8 bases match TRBD2. Germline V CDR1 and CDR2: DFQATT, SNEGSKA (reference sequence). This CDR3 contains 14 residues. Unmatched junction bases numbered 3, after V lost 0 bases and J lost 3 bases.

This clonotype was counted at least ten times. The rearrangement joins TRBV7-2 to TRBJ2-1, with 7 bases matching TRBD2. The germline V gene encodes CDR1 SGHTA and CDR2 FQGNSA. The V gene end was trimmed by 7 bases and the J gene end by 2 bases; junction bases not matched to a gene: 8. The CDR3 runs 15 residues. CDR3 sequence (DNA): TGTGCCAGCACCCTAGAGGCGGGAGCCTACAATGAGCAGTTCTTC. This gives the protein CASTLEAGAYNEQFF.

Ten or more counts support this clonotype. The chain carries TRBV29-1 and TRBJ1-3; possible D gene TRBD1, 5 bases. The CDR3 has 13 residues. V lost 4 bases to trimming and J lost 0 bases, with 7 bases between them. Germline values: CDR1 SQVTM, CDR2 ANQGSEA. CDR3 DNA: TGCAGCGTTGTTGACAGCTCTGGAAACACCATATATTTT. Amino acids: CSVVDSSGNTIYF.